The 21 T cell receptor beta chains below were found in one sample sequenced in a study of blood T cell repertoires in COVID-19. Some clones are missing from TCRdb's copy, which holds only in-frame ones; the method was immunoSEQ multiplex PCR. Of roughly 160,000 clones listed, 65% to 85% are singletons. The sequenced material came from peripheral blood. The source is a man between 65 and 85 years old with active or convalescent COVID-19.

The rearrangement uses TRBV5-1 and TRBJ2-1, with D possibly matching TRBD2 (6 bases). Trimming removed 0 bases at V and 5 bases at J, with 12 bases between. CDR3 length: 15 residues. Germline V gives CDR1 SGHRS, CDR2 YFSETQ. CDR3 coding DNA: TGCGCCAGCAGCTTGGCTCCGGGAGCCAACAATGAGCAGTTCTTC. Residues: CASSLAPGANNEQFF.

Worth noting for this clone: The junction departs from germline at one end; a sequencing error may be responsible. CDR3 sequence reads: CASAGGLETVF. CDR3 DNA sequence: TGCGCCAGCGCGGGAGGGCTGGAAACTGTTTTT. The chain combines TRBV10-1 with TRBJ1-4; D unresolved. The CDR3 contains 11 residues. In germline, CDR1 is WNHNN, CDR2 SYGVQD (reference sequence).

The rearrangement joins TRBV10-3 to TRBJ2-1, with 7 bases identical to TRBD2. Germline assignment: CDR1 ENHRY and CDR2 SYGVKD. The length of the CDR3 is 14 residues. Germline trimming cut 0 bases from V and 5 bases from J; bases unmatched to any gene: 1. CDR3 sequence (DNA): TGTGCCATCAGTGAGTCGGGACTAAACAATGAGCAGTTCTTC. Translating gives CAISESGLNNEQFF.

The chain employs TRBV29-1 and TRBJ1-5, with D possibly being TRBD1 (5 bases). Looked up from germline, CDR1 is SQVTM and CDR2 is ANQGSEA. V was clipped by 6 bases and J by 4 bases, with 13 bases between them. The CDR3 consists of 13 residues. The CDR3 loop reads CSVQGLSNQPQHF. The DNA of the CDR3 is TGCAGCGTCCAGGGACTTTCGAATCAGCCCCAGCATTTT.

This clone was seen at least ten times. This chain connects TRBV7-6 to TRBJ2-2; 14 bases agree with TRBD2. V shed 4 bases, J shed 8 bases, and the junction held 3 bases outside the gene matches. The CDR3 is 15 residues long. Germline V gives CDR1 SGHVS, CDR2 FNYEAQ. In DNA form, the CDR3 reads TGTGCCAGCAGCTCGGGACTAGCGGGAGTTGGGGAGCTGTTTTTT. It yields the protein CASSSGLAGVGELFF.

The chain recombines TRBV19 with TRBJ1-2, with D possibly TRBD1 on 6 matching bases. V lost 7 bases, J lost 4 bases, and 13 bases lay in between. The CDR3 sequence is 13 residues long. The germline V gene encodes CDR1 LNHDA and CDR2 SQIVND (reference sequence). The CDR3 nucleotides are TGTGCCAGTACCCCACAGGGCCTCTATGGCTACACCTTC. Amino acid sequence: CASTPQGLYGYTF.

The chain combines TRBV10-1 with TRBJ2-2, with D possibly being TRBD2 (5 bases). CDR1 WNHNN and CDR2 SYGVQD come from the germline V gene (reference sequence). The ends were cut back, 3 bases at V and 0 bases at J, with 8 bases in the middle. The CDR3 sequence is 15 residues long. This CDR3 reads CASSDYGTNTGELFF. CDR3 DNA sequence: TGCGCCAGCAGTGATTACGGGACGAACACCGGGGAGCTGTTTTTT.

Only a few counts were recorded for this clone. DNA for the CDR3: TGTGCCAGCAGTTTGTCAGGGGGCAAGTACGAGCAGTACTTC. It is translated as CASSLSGGKYEQYF. V and J are TRBV6-5 and TRBJ2-7, with 8 bases fitting TRBD1. Germline-derived CDR1 and CDR2 are MNHEY and SVGAGI. J gave up 4 bases and V 4 bases, and 6 bases lay outside the gene matches. The CDR3 extends over 14 amino acids.

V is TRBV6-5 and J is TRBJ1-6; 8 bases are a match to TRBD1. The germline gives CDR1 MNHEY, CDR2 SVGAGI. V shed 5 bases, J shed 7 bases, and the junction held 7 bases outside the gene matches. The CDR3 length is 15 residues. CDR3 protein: CASSTPGQENSPLHF. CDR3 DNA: TGTGCCAGCAGTACCCCGGGACAGGAAAATTCACCCCTCCACTTT.

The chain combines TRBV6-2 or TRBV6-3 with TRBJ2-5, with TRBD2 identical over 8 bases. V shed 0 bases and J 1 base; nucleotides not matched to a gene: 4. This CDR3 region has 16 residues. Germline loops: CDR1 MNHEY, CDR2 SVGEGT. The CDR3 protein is CASSYSVLAGQETQYF. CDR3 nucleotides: TGTGCCAGCAGTTACTCGGTCCTAGCGGGCCAAGAGACCCAGTACTTC.

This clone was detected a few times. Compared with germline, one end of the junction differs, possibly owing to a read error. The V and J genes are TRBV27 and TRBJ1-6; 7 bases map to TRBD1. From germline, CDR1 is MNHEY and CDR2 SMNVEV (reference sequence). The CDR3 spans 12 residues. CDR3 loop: CAARQGHSPLHF. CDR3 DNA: TGTGCCGCCCGACAGGGCCATTCGCCCCTCCACTTT.

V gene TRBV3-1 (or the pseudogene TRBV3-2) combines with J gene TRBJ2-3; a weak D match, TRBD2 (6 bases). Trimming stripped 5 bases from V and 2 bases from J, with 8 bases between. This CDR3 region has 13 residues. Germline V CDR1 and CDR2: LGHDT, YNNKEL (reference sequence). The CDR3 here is CASSGGYTDTQYF. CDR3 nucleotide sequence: TGTGCCAGCAGCGGGGGGTACACAGATACGCAGTATTTT.

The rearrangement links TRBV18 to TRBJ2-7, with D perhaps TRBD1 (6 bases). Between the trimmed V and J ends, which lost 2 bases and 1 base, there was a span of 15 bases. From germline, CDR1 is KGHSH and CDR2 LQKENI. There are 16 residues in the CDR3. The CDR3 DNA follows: TGTGCCAGCTCACCAAAGCAGGGGAGTGGATCCTACGAGCAGTACTTC. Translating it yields CASSPKQGSGSYEQYF.

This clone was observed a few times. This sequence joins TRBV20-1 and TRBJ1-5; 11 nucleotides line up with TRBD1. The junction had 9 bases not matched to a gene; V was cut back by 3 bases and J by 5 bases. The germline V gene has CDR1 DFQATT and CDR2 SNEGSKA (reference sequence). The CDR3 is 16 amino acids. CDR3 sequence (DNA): TGCAGTGCTAGTCATCCGGGACAGGGGGACCATCAGCCCCAGCATTTT. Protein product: CSASHPGQGDHQPQHF.

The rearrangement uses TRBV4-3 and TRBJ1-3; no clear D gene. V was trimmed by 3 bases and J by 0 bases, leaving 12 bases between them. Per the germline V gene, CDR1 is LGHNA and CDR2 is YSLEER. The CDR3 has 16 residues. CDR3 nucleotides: TGCGCCAGCAGCCATGTCGCAGGCAACTCTGGAAACACCATATATTTT. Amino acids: CASSHVAGNSGNTIYF.

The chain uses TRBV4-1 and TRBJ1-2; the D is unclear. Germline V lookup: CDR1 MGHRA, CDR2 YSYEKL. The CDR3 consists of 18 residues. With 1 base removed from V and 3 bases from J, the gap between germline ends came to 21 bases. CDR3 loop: CASSQGVSAFRVYYGYTF. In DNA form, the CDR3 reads TGCGCCAGCAGCCAAGGCGTCAGCGCTTTTCGGGTGTACTATGGCTACACCTTC.

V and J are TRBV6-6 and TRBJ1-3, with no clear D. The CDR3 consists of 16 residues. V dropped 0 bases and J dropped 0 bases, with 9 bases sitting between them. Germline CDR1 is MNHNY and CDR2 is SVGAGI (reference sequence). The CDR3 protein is CASSYSSVSSGNTIYF. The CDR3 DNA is TGTGCCAGCAGTTACTCGAGCGTGAGCTCTGGAAACACCATATATTTT.

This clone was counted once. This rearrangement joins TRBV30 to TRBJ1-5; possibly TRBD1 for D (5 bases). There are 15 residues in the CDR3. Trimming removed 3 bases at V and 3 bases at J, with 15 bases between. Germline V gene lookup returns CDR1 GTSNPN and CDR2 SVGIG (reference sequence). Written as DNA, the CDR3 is TGTGCCTGGAGCGGGGGGGTCAGGGCCAATCAGCCCCAGCATTTT. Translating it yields CAWSGGVRANQPQHF. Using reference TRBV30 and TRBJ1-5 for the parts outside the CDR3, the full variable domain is SQTIHQWPATLVQPVGSPLSLECTVEGTSNPNLYWYRQAAGRGLQLLFYSVGIGQISSEVPQNLSASRPQDRQFILSSKKLLLSDSGFYLCAWSGGVRANQPQHFGDGTRLSIL.

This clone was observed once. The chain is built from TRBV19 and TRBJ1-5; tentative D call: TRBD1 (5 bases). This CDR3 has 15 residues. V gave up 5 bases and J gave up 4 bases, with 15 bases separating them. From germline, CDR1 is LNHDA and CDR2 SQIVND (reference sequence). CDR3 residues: CASSPTGTSNQPQHF. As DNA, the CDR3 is TGTGCCAGTAGTCCAACCGGGACTTCTAATCAGCCCCAGCATTTT.

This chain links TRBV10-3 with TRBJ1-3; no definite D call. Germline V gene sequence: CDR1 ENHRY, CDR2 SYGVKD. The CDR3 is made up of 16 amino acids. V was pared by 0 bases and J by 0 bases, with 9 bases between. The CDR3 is CAISESNGRSGNTIYF. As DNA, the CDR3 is TGTGCCATCAGTGAGTCTAATGGGCGCTCTGGAAACACCATATATTTT.

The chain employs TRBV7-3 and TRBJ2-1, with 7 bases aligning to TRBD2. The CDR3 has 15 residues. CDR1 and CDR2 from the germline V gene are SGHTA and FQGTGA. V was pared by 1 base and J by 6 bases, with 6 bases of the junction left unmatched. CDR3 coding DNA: TGTGCCAGCAGCTTAAGAAGTGGGAGGGGCAATGAGCAGTTCTTC. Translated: CASSLRSGRGNEQFF.